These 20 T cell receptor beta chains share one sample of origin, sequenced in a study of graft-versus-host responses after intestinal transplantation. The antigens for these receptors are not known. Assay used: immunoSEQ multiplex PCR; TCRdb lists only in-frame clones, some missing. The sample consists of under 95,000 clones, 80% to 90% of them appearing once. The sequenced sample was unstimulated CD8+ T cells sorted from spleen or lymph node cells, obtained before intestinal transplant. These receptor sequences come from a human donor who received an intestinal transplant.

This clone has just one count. The CDR3 DNA reads TGTGCCAGCACCCAAATAGGGACAGGGGCCCACGAGCAGTACTTC. Residues: CASTQIGTGAHEQYF. The chain couples TRBV6-1 to TRBJ2-7; TRBD1 aligns across 10 bases. This CDR3 is built from 15 residues. Germline CDR1 reads MNHNS; CDR2 reads SASEGT. V dropped 7 bases and J dropped 5; count of bases not matched to a gene: 11.

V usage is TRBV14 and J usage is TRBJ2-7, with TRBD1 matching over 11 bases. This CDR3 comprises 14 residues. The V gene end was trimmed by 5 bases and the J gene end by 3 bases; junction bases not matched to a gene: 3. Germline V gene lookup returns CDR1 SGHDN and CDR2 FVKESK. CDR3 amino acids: CASSAGTGGYEQYF. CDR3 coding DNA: TGTGCCAGCAGCGCTGGGACAGGGGGCTACGAGCAGTACTTC.

The CDR3 sequence is CASSQEFGGGSYEQYF. The CDR3 bases are TGCGCCAGCAGCCAAGAATTCGGGGGGGGATCCTACGAGCAGTACTTC. The chain uses TRBV4-1 and TRBJ2-7; 8 bases align to TRBD2. This CDR3 has 16 amino acids. The trim removed 0 bases at V and 1 base at J, leaving 5 bases unmatched. The germline V gene encodes CDR1 MGHRA and CDR2 YSYEKL.

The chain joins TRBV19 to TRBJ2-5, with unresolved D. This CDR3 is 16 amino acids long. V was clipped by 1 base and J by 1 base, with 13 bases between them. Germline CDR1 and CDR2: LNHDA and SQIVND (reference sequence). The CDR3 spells CASSIGSWRSQETQYF. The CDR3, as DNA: TGTGCCAGTAGTATAGGGTCCTGGAGATCCCAAGAGACCCAGTACTTC.

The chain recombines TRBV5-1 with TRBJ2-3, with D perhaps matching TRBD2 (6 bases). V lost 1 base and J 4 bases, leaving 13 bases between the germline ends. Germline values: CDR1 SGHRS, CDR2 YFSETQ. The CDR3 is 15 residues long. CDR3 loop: CASSLISGYADTQYF. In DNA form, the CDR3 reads TGCGCCAGCAGCTTGATAAGCGGGTACGCAGATACGCAGTATTTT.

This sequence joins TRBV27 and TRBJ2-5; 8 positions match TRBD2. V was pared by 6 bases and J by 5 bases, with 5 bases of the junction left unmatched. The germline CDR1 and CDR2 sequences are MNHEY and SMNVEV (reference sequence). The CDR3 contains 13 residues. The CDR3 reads CASSQAGVETQYF. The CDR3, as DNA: TGTGCCAGCAGCCAAGCGGGGGTGGAGACCCAGTACTTC.

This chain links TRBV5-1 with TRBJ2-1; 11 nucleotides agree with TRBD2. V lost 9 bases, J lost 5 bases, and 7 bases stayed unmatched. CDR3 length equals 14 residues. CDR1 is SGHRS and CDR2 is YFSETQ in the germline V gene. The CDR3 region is CATALLAGDNEQFF. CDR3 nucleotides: TGCGCCACCGCCCTACTAGCGGGGGACAATGAGCAGTTCTTC.

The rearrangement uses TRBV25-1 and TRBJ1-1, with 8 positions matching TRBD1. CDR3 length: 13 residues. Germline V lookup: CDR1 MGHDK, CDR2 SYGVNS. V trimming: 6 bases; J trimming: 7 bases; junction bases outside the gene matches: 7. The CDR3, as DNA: TGTGCCAGCAGGGAGACAGGGGCGGGTGAAGCTTTCTTT. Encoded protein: CASRETGAGEAFF.

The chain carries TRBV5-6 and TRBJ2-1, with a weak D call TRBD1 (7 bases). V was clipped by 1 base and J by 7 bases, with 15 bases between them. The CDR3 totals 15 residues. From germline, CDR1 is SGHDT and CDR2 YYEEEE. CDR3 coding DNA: TGTGCCAGCAGCTTGACAGGGGCGGGGACAAATGAGCAGTTCTTC. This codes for CASSLTGAGTNEQFF.

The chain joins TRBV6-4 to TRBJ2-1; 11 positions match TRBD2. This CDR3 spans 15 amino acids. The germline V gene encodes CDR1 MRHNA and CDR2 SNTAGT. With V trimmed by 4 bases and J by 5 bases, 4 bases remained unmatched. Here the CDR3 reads CASSVTSGSNNEQFF. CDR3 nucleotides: TGTGCCAGCAGTGTAACTAGCGGGAGTAACAATGAGCAGTTCTTC.

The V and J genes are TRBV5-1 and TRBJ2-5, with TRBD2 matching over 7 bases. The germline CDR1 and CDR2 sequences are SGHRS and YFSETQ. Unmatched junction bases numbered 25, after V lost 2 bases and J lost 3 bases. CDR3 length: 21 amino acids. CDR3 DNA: TGCGCCAGCAGCTTAGACCCGTATGATTTAGAGGGGCGTACTAGCGAAGAGACCCAGTACTTC. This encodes CASSLDPYDLEGRTSEETQYF.

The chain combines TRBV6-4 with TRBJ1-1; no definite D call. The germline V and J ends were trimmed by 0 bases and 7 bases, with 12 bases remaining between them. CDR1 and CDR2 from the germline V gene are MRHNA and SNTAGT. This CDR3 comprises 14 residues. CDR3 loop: CASSDSTGYGEAFF. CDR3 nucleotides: TGTGCCAGCAGTGACTCTACCGGGTACGGTGAAGCTTTCTTT.

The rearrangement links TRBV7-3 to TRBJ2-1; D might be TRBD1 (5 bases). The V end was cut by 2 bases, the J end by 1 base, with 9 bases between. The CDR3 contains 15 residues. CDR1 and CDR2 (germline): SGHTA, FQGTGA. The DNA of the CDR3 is TGTGCCAGCAGCTTAGAGGACACTTCCTACAATGAGCAGTTCTTC. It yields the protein CASSLEDTSYNEQFF.

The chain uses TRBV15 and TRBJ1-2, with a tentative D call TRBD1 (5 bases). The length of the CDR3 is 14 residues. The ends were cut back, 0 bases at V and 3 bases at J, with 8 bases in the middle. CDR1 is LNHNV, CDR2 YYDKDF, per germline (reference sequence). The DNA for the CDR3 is TGTGCCACCAGCAGAGAAACAGGCTACTATGGCTACACCTTC. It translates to CATSRETGYYGYTF.

The CDR3 nucleotides read TGCGCCAGCAGTGCGGACTTGAGCTCCTACGAGCAGTACTTC. Amino acid sequence: CASSADLSSYEQYF. The rearrangement joins TRBV5-1 to TRBJ2-7; D may be TRBD2 (5 bases). The V end was cut by 5 bases, the J end by 0 bases, with 12 bases between. Germline CDR1 reads SGHRS; CDR2 reads YFSETQ. The CDR3 has 14 residues.

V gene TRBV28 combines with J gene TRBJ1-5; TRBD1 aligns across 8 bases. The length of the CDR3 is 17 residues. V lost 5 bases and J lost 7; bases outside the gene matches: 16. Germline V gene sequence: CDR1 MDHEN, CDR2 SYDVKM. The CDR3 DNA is TGTGCCAGCAGTCTCCCTCCCTGGGGGACAGGTCTGCAGCCCCAGCATTTT. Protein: CASSLPPWGTGLQPQHF.

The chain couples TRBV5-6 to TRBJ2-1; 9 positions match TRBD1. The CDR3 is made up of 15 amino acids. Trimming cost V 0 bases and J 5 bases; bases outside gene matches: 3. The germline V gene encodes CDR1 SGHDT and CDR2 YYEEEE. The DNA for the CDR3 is TGTGCCAGCAGCTTGGCCGGGACAGGGCACAATGAGCAGTTCTTC. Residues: CASSLAGTGHNEQFF.

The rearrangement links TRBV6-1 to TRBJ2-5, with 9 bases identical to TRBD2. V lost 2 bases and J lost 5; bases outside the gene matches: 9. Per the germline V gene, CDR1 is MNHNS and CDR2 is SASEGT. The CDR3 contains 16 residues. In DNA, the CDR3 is TGTGCCAGCAGTGAAACCCCTGGAGCGGGGGGTGAGACCCAGTACTTC. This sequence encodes CASSETPGAGGETQYF.

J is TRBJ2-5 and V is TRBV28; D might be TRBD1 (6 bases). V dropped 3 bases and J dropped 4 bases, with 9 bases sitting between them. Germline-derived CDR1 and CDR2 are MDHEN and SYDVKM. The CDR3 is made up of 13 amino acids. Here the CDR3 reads CASSLEGGETQYF. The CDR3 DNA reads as TGTGCCAGCAGTTTGGAAGGGGGAGAGACCCAGTACTTC.

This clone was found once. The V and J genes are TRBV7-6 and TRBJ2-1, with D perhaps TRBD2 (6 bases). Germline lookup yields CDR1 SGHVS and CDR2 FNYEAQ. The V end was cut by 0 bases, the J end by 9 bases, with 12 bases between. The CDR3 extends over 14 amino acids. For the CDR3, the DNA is TGTGCCAGCAGCTTAGCGAACTGGGGAGGTGAGCAGTTCTTC. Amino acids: CASSLANWGGEQFF.